This T cell receptor (beta chain) was sequenced for a study of yellow fever vaccine responses in identical twins. Study-level points and caveats: Each twin's T cell response to the vaccine was reported to look partly convergent and partly personalized.

Remarks on this clonotype: Its antigen is still unknown.

TCRdb recomputed calls from the RT-PCR reads with MiXCR, one row per CDR3 protein. This sample yields some 20,000 distinct CDR3 sequences, of which roughly 70% are seen a single time; 2% to 2.5% belongs to the top ten. This specimen consisted of T cells from blood (PBMCs), unsorted or a sorted subset (not recorded which), obtained before or after yellow fever vaccination (not recorded which). The TCR comes from a woman between 18 and 30 years old who received the yellow fever vaccine.

The CDR3 loop reads CASSPYESGVNQPQHF. CDR3 in DNA: TGTGCCAGCTCACCATATGAGTCAGGGGTGAATCAGCCCCAGCATTTT. The gene calls are TRBV18 and TRBJ1-5; possibly TRBD1 for D (6 bases). Germline CDR1 KGHSH, CDR2 LQKENI. This CDR3 region has 16 residues. Trimming left V 2 bases short and J 4 bases short, with 15 bases between.